This TCR beta chain was documented in a study of cytomegalovirus exposure and HLA in healthy donors. General study points: Most sequenced TCRs were rare (though some public TCRs occurred in many donors). Sequencing depth roughly uniform across donors was assumed in presence/absence analyses.

V was clipped by 4 bases and J by 0 bases, with 17 bases between them. The germline V gene has CDR1 SGDLS and CDR2 YYNGEE. The CDR3 loop spans 17 amino acids. Only a few counts were recorded for this clone. Its specificity is unknown. The PCR was carried out with 60 Vbeta primers and 13 Jbeta primers. Generated by immunoSEQ multiplex PCR, the TCRdb table keeps only in-frame clones and is missing some. This sample has approximately 150,000 clones, with around three fifths found just once. These donors counted as nominally healthy when sampled, but unrecorded immune exposures were likely. This receptor was obtained from a male donor in good health and CMV-seronegative. Sequencing was carried out using PBMCs. This chain uses TRBV9 with TRBJ2-1; TRBD2 might be the D (6 bases). The CDR3 reads CASSPGRSGLSYNEQFF. The CDR3, as DNA: TGTGCCAGCAGCCCAGGGAGAAGCGGGCTCTCCTACAATGAGCAGTTCTTC.